The rows below give T cell receptor beta chains drawn from one sample of a study. A single record per CDR3 protein comes from TCRdb applying MiXCR to the 5' RACE reads. Of nearly 40,000 distinct CDR3 sequences listed, about 20% are singletons. Source material: naive CD4+ T cells sorted from a lymph node. These TCRs come from a female donor with breast cancer. Each CDR3 is given with its conserved first and last residue. D genes are given only for firm matches. The size of a clone is reported for some rows only, either as once, few or many, or as a class for expanded clones.

v_gene	j_gene	d_gene	abundance	CDR3nt	CDR3aa
TRBV5-1	TRBJ2-1	-	-	TGCGCCAGCAGCTTCTCGGACTACAATGAGCAGTTCTTC	CASSFSDYNEQFF
TRBV4-1	TRBJ2-5	-	-	TGCGCCAGCAGCAATTATGTTGGGCCGTCGGGAGAGACCCAGGACTTC	CASSNYVGPSGETQDF
TRBV29-1	TRBJ2-5	TRBD2	few	TGCAGCGGGGCCCAAGCAGCGGGGTACCAAGAGACCCAGTACTTC	CSGAQAAGYQETQYF
TRBV11-2	TRBJ1-2	-	few	TGTGCCAGCAGCCAACTAGCCCGCCTGGGGGCGAGCTATGGCTACACCTTC	CASSQLARLGASYGYTF
TRBV20-1	TRBJ1-6	TRBD1	-	TGCAGTGCTAGAAAAGGACAGGGGGGTAATTCACCCCTCCACTTT	CSARKGQGGNSPLHF
TRBV6-5	TRBJ2-5	-	many	TGTGCCAGCAGTTGGGACAACGGAGAGACCCAGTACTTC	CASSWDNGETQYF
TRBV4-3	TRBJ2-7	-	few	TGCGCCAGCAGCCAAGACAGGGGCGAATCCTACGAGCAGTACTTC	CASSQDRGESYEQYF
TRBV6-1	TRBJ2-7	TRBD1	few	TGTGCCAGCAGTGTGTCCGGGACAGGAAAAAATGAGCAGTACTTC	CASSVSGTGKNEQYF
TRBV18	TRBJ1-5	-	-	TGTGCCAGCTCGCTAAGGGATCAGCCCCAGCATTTT	CASSLRDQPQHF
TRBV5-1	TRBJ2-5	TRBD1	few	TGCGCCAGCAGCGCACCCTCCGGGACAGCACAAGAGACCCAGTACTTC	CASSAPSGTAQETQYF
TRBV20-1	TRBJ2-3	TRBD1	many	TGCAGTGCTAGACGGACAGGGACAGATACGCAGTATTTT	CSARRTGTDTQYF
TRBV20-1	TRBJ2-3	TRBD2	-	TGCAGTGCTAGAGATCTACTAGCGGCTAGCACAGATACGCAGTATTTT	CSARDLLAASTDTQYF
TRBV7-2	TRBJ1-2	-	-	TGTGCCAGCAGCTTCCGGGACGTTGAATCTTATGGCTACACCTTC	CASSFRDVESYGYTF
TRBV6-2/TRBV6-3	TRBJ1-2	-	few	TGTGCCAGCAGTGAGTCCTTCCTAACGGGAGGCTACACCTTC	CASSESFLTGGYTF
TRBV5-1	TRBJ2-2	-	once	TGCGCCAGCAGCCACACCGGAAGCGAGAGCAACACCGGGGAGCTGTTTTTT	CASSHTGSESNTGELFF
TRBV28	TRBJ1-6	-	few	TGTGCCAGCAGTTCGTCCCAGATCTATAATTCACCCCTCCACTTT	CASSSSQIYNSPLHF
TRBV7-9	TRBJ2-1	TRBD2	-	TGTGCCAGCAGCCCCCCGGGACTAGCGGGGTCCAATGAGCAGTTCTTC	CASSPPGLAGSNEQFF
TRBV6-1	TRBJ2-4	TRBD2	-	TGTGCCAGCAGGATGACTAGCGGACGCAACATTCAGTACTTC	CASRMTSGRNIQYF
TRBV28	TRBJ2-5	TRBD1	-	TGTGCCAGCAGTTCGGGACAGGGGCGGACCCAGCACTTC	CASSSGQGRTQHF
TRBV2	TRBJ2-1	-	few	TGTGCCAGCAGAACAGTAGGAGGACCCTACAATGAGCAGTTCTTC	CASRTVGGPYNEQFF
TRBV4-2	TRBJ1-2	TRBD1	medium-sized	TGTGCCAGCAGCCAAGAGCGGACAGGCTATGGCTACACCTTC	CASSQERTGYGYTF
TRBV9	TRBJ2-3	-	-	TGTGCCAGCAGCGTAAACTCCGGATCCGATACGCAGTATTTT	CASSVNSGSDTQYF
TRBV9	TRBJ2-1	-	many	TGTGCCAGCAGCGTAGGAGCGATGCAGTTCTTC	CASSVGAMQFF
TRBV7-8	TRBJ1-2	-	-	TGTGCCAGCAGCTTAGGTCGCGGGGCTAACTATGGCTACACCTTC	CASSLGRGANYGYTF
TRBV20-1	TRBJ2-2	-	few	TGCAGTGCTAGAGACTCTTGGGGAGTCACCGGGGAGCTGTTTTTT	CSARDSWGVTGELFF
TRBV4-1	TRBJ2-1	TRBD1	-	TGCGCCAGCAGCCAGTTAGACAGGGGCGACTACAATGAGCAGTTCTTC	CASSQLDRGDYNEQFF
TRBV5-4	TRBJ1-6	-	-	TGTGCCAGCAGCTTGGGGGGGAACAATTCACCCCTCCACTTT	CASSLGGNNSPLHF
TRBV12-3/TRBV12-4	TRBJ1-5	-	many	TGTGCCAGCAACAGGGCTAGCAATCAGCCCCAGCATTTT	CASNRASNQPQHF
TRBV7-2	TRBJ2-3	-	few	TGTGCCAGCACATATTATATCGCAGATACGCAGTATTTT	CASTYYIADTQYF
TRBV4-1	TRBJ1-2	-	-	TGCGCCAGCAGCCAAGATCCCCTGTTTGGAGGCTACACCTTC	CASSQDPLFGGYTF
TRBV5-1	TRBJ2-7	-	-	TGCGCCAGCAGCCTAGACCCGGGAGTCGACGAGCAGTACTTC	CASSLDPGVDEQYF
TRBV5-5	TRBJ1-5	-	many	TGTGCCAGCAGCTTGTTTGAAGGGGCGAGAAATCAGCCCCAGCATTTT	CASSLFEGARNQPQHF
TRBV7-2	TRBJ2-4	TRBD1	many	TGTGCCAGCAGCTTGCCCGGACAGGTGGCCAAAAACATTCAGTACTTC	CASSLPGQVAKNIQYF
TRBV24-1	TRBJ2-3	TRBD1	-	TGTGCCACCAGTGATGACAGGGTTGCAGATACGCAGTATTTT	CATSDDRVADTQYF
TRBV4-3	TRBJ1-6	TRBD1	many	TGCGCCAGCAGCCAAGGACAGGGGGATTTTTCACCCCTCCACTTT	CASSQGQGDFSPLHF
TRBV7-8	TRBJ2-5	TRBD2	-	TGTGCCAGCAGCGTCGGGACTAGTTGGGATATTGAGACCCAGTACTTC	CASSVGTSWDIETQYF
TRBV11-3	TRBJ2-4	-	few	TGTGCCAGCAGCTTAGAAGCAGGGTCCATTCAGTACTTC	CASSLEAGSIQYF
TRBV20-1	TRBJ1-5	-	many	TGCAGTGCTAGGGACGGGGCTAAAAATCAGCCCCAGCATTTT	CSARDGAKNQPQHF
TRBV7-2	TRBJ2-1	TRBD2	few	TGTGCCAGCAGCCCCTGGACTAGCGAATACAATGAGCAGTTCTTC	CASSPWTSEYNEQFF
TRBV4-3	TRBJ1-3	-	many	TGCGCCAGCAGCCAAGATCGGACTGCCTCTGGAAACACCATATATTTT	CASSQDRTASGNTIYF
TRBV5-1	TRBJ2-6	TRBD1	-	TGCGCCAGCAGCCTTCAATGGACAGGACGATCTGGGGCCAACGTCCCGACTTTC	CASSLQWTGRSGANVPTF
TRBV24-1	TRBJ2-7	-	-	TGTGCCACCAACTATCACAGGGCAGACTCCTACGAGCAGTACTTC	CATNYHRADSYEQYF
TRBV6-6	TRBJ2-7	-	-	TGTGCCAGCGAGAGGGGCTCCTACGAGCAGTACTTC	CASERGSYEQYF
TRBV7-2	TRBJ2-1	-	-	TGTGCCAGCAGCTTAGCTAAAGGTAATGAGCAGTTCTTC	CASSLAKGNEQFF
TRBV20-1	TRBJ1-1	-	many	TGCAGTGCTACGGACCCAATGAACACTGAAGCTTTCTTT	CSATDPMNTEAFF